Shown below are 4 T cell receptor beta chains from a single sample sequenced in a study of OX40 agonist ivuxolimab in advanced cancers. Sequencing used immunoSEQ multiplex PCR; TCRdb keeps in-frame clones, though not all of them. The repertoire holds 60,000 to 70,000 clones, with approximately 86% as singletons. The sample in question was CD4+ or CD8+ T cells sorted from blood, obtained in a trial of the OX40 agonist ivuxolimab. Receptor source: an adult with an advanced solid tumor such as melanoma, head and neck, liver or kidney cancer.

The chain is built from TRBV2 and TRBJ2-2; D perhaps matches TRBD2 (7 bases). Germline V CDR1 and CDR2: SNHLY, FYNNEI. Trimming shortened V by 5 bases and J by 4 bases, and 17 bases separated the two germline ends. The CDR3 sequence is 16 residues long. The CDR3 sequence: CASSISGGRGTGELFF. The CDR3 coding sequence is TGTGCCAGCAGTATCTCCGGGGGGCGAGGCACCGGGGAGCTGTTTTTT.

V and J are TRBV11-2 and TRBJ2-2; D not certain. Trimming left V 5 bases short and J 1 base short, with 2 bases between. The CDR3 has 12 amino acids. Germline V gene lookup returns CDR1 SGHAT and CDR2 FQNNGV. In DNA, the CDR3 is TGTGCCAGCAGCCAGAACACCGGGGAGCTGTTTTTT. Translating gives CASSQNTGELFF.

The J gene is TRBJ2-5, the V gene TRBV27, with unresolved D. Per the germline V gene, CDR1 is MNHEY and CDR2 is SMNVEV (reference sequence). V was cut by 5 bases and J by 2 bases, with 15 bases left in between. This CDR3 has 15 residues. The CDR3 protein is CASSTPRERQETQYF. The CDR3 DNA follows: TGTGCCAGCAGTACCCCCAGAGAAAGGCAAGAGACCCAGTACTTC.

The chain links TRBV5-4 to TRBJ2-7, with TRBD1 matching 10 bases. Trimming removed 0 bases from V and 3 bases from J; junction bases left unmatched: 12. Germline V gene data show CDR1 as SGHNT and CDR2 as YYREEE (reference sequence). The CDR3 is made up of 18 amino acids. The DNA of the CDR3 is TGTGCCAGCAGCTTGGGGACAGGGGGTCTTTTACTCAGCTACGAGCAGTACTTC. Amino acids: CASSLGTGGLLLSYEQYF.